This T cell receptor beta chain was recovered during a study of CD8+ T cells in alopecia areata. RNA, once extracted, was reverse transcribed into cDNA for use as the sequencing template. Data came from immunoSEQ multiplex PCR; TCRdb stores just in-frame clones and leaves some out. The repertoire holds 14,000 or so clones, with around 50% as singletons. Study observations and caveats: The study found higher clonality in lesional than normal scalp, especially in alopecia totalis/universalis. Sequenced scalp T cells also include alphabeta T cells resident in normal skin.

A remark on this clone: Its antigen is as yet unknown.

CD4+ cells from several patients were sorted into CD25+CD127- cells. Alopecia areata patients gave lesional scalp punch biopsies and peripheral blood samples. CD4+ and CD8+ T cells were sorted from PBMCs. This TCR was recovered from a human donor with alopecia areata. Material for sequencing was CD4+ Tregs sorted from blood.

For the CDR3, the DNA is TGTGCCAGCAGTGGTAACTACGAGCAGTACTTC. Protein: CASSGNYEQYF. The chain couples TRBV6-1 to TRBJ2-7, with D unclear. CDR3 length equals 11 residues. Trimming stripped 4 bases from V and 3 bases from J, with 4 bases between. Germline-derived CDR1 and CDR2 are MNHNS and SASEGT.